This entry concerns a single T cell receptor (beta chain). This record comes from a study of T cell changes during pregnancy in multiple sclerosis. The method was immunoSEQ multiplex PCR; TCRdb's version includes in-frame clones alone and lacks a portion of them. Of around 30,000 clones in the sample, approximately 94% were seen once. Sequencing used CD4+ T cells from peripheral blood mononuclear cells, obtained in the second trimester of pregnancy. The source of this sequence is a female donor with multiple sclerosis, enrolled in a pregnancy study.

This chain's CDR3 is CAWSQTGTHGYTF. The CDR3 nucleotides are TGTGCCTGGAGCCAGACAGGGACCCATGGCTACACCTTC. The chain links TRBV30 to TRBJ1-2; 7 positions agree with TRBD1. The CDR3 sequence is 13 residues long. Germline assignment: CDR1 GTSNPN and CDR2 SVGIG (reference sequence). V trimming: 3 bases; J trimming: 6 bases; junction bases outside the gene matches: 7.